This is a list of T cell receptor beta chains from one sample in a study of shared T cell receptors in the human thymus. The table came from immunoSEQ multiplex PCR; TCRdb's copy has only in-frame clones and leaves some out. The sample has about 380,000 clones; 85% to 95% are singletons. What was sequenced was thymocytes. These receptors all come from a human donor. CDR3s include the opening cysteine and the closing phenylalanine or tryptophan. Fields, in order: D gene, clone size, J gene, V gene, CDR3 protein, CDR3 DNA. The D gene is left open where the match is weak. Size is stated for part of the rows, as once, few or many counts, or as a class when the clone is expanded.

NA	few	TRBJ2-1	TRBV12-5	CASGFLGSSSESHSNEQFF	TGTGCTAGTGGTTTCCTTGGTTCTAGCTCCGAGAGCCATTCCAATGAGCAGTTCTTC
NA	NA	TRBJ2-7	TRBV18	CASSPRGQFPYEQYF	TGTGCCAGCTCACCGCGGGGACAGTTCCCCTACGAGCAGTACTTC
TRBD1	NA	TRBJ1-4	TRBV28	CASSFSLWYRGRGNEKLFF	TGTGCCAGCAGTTTTTCCCTTTGGTACAGGGGGCGAGGGAATGAAAAACTGTTTTTT
TRBD1	NA	TRBJ2-7	TRBV6-6	CASSSRQGAIYEQYF	TGTGCCAGCAGCTCACGACAGGGGGCGATCTACGAGCAGTACTTC
NA	NA	TRBJ2-3	TRBV7-9	CASTTDTQYF	TGTGCCAGCACCACAGATACGCAGTATTTT
TRBD2	NA	TRBJ2-1	TRBV6-4	CASSDSKREVHNEQFF	TGTGCCAGCAGTGACTCTAAGCGGGAAGTTCACAATGAGCAGTTCTTC
NA	once	TRBJ2-7	TRBV5-6	CASSRGRDGSYEQYF	TGTGCCAGCAGCAGAGGACGGGACGGGTCCTACGAGCAGTACTTC
NA	NA	TRBJ2-5	TRBV6-6	CASSWVETQYF	TGTGCCAGCAGTTGGGTAGAGACCCAGTACTTC
NA	once	TRBJ2-5	TRBV6-6	CASSSPTGAVQETQYF	TGTGCCAGCAGTTCGCCGACAGGCGCTGTCCAAGAGACCCAGTACTTC
NA	NA	TRBJ1-2	TRBV28	CASSLPDGYGYTF	TGTGCCAGCAGTTTACCCGACGGCTATGGCTACACCTTC
NA	NA	TRBJ2-5	TRBV6-6	CASSYADGQETQYF	TGTGCCAGCAGTTACGCGGACGGTCAAGAGACCCAGTACTTC
NA	NA	TRBJ1-2	TRBV6-1	CASRQKQGGYTF	TGTGCCAGCAGACAAAAACAGGGAGGCTACACCTTC
NA	NA	TRBJ2-7	TRBV7-9	CASSPLSRGSGDEQYF	TGTGCCAGCAGCCCCCTTTCGAGGGGCTCGGGGGACGAGCAGTACTTC
NA	NA	TRBJ2-7	TRBV27	CASSSPSVRSSYEQYF	TGTGCCAGCAGTTCACCCTCAGTCCGGAGCTCCTACGAGCAGTACTTC
NA	NA	TRBJ2-3	TRBV5-1	CASSWAWDSTTDTQYF	TGCGCCAGCAGCTGGGCCTGGGATAGTACCACAGATACGCAGTATTTT
NA	NA	TRBJ1-2	TRBV5-4	CASSSGNYGYTF	TGTGCCAGCAGCTCGGGCAACTATGGCTACACCTTC
TRBD1	NA	TRBJ1-1	TRBV18	CASSPETGVGTEAFF	TGTGCCAGCTCACCTGAAACAGGGGTTGGCACTGAAGCTTTCTTT
NA	NA	TRBJ2-4	TRBV10-1	CASSESRSRTKEVDIQYF	TGCGCCAGCAGTGAGTCTAGGTCGAGGACAAAAGAGGTGGACATTCAGTACTTC
NA	NA	TRBJ1-2	TRBV15	CATSTQRGPDYGYTF	TGTGCCACCAGCACCCAAAGGGGACCGGACTATGGCTACACCTTC
TRBD1	once	TRBJ1-5	TRBV6-5	CASSYPGGPQHF	TGTGCCAGCAGTTACCCAGGGGGGCCCCAGCATTTT
TRBD1	NA	TRBJ2-7	TRBV10-3	CAITGQGAYEQYF	TGTGCCATCACTGGACAGGGGGCCTACGAGCAGTACTTC
TRBD1	NA	TRBJ2-1	TRBV5-1	CASSPTNRGLGNEQFF	TGCGCCAGCAGCCCTACAAACAGGGGGCTGGGTAATGAGCAGTTCTTC
TRBD2	NA	TRBJ2-5	TRBV9	CASRSGTNQETQYF	TGTGCCAGCAGGTCCGGGACTAACCAAGAGACCCAGTACTTC
NA	NA	TRBJ1-5	TRBV4-3	CASSQDRASNQPQHF	TGCGCCAGCAGCCAAGATAGGGCTAGCAATCAGCCCCAGCATTTT
NA	NA	TRBJ1-1	TRBV19	CASSITRNTEAFF	TGTGCCAGTAGTATAACCCGAAACACTGAAGCTTTCTTT
NA	NA	TRBJ2-7	TRBV6-6	CASSYSSLSYEQYF	TGTGCCAGCAGTTATAGCTCACTATCCTACGAGCAGTACTTC
NA	NA	TRBJ2-7	TRBV5-4	CASSLFSGPEVYF	TGTGCCAGCAGCTTGTTTTCAGGGCCAGAAGTCTACTTC
TRBD1	NA	TRBJ1-3	TRBV14	CASSQEGDRSSGNTIYF	TGTGCCAGCAGCCAAGAGGGGGACAGGAGCTCTGGAAACACCATATATTTT
TRBD2	NA	TRBJ2-1	TRBV7-9	CASSLPGLVLF	TGTGCCAGCAGCCTACCGGGACTAGTCCTCTTC
NA	NA	TRBJ2-7	TRBV7-8	CASSLGWISNEQYF	TGTGCCAGCAGCTTAGGATGGATATCGAACGAGCAGTACTTC
NA	NA	TRBJ1-5	TRBV5-6	CASSLEGGNQPQHF	TGTGCCAGCAGCTTGGAGGGGGGCAATCAGCCCCAGCATTTT
NA	NA	TRBJ1-5	TRBV15	CATSRDRGREFNQPQHF	TGTGCCACCAGCAGAGATCGGGGCAGGGAATTCAATCAGCCCCAGCATTTT
NA	NA	TRBJ2-7	TRBV27	CASSFPPGGTYEQYF	TGTGCCAGCAGTTTTCCCCCCGGGGGTACCTACGAGCAGTACTTC
TRBD2	NA	TRBJ2-3	TRBV27	CASTVAGAEDTQYF	TGTGCCAGCACCGTAGCGGGAGCGGAGGATACGCAGTATTTT
NA	NA	TRBJ2-1	TRBV29-1	CSVEDPGDLMGNEQFF	TGCAGCGTTGAAGATCCGGGAGACCTAATGGGCAATGAGCAGTTCTTC
TRBD2	NA	TRBJ2-7	TRBV2	CATHLDRTSGRSETYEQYF	TGTGCCACCCACCTCGATAGGACTAGCGGGAGGTCCGAGACCTACGAGCAGTACTTC
TRBD2	NA	TRBJ2-3	TRBV7-3	CASRSGLAGVDTQYF	TGTGCCAGCAGGTCGGGACTAGCGGGAGTGGATACGCAGTATTTT
TRBD1	NA	TRBJ1-2	TRBV7-9	CASSRDRFYGYTF	TGTGCCAGCAGCCGGGACAGGTTCTATGGCTACACCTTC
TRBD1	NA	TRBJ2-4	TRBV30	CAWSGDRRLPKNIQYF	TGTGCCTGGAGTGGGGACAGGCGCTTGCCCAAAAACATTCAGTACTTC
NA	NA	TRBJ2-3	TRBV11-3	CASSLAGQDTQYF	TGTGCCAGCAGCTTGGCAGGTCAAGATACGCAGTATTTT
NA	NA	TRBJ2-6	TRBV30	CAWRGPGANVLTF	TGTGCCTGGAGGGGCCCGGGGGCCAACGTCCTGACTTTC
NA	NA	TRBJ2-1	TRBV11-2	CASSSKGIGIYNEQFF	TGTGCCAGCAGCTCGAAAGGGATAGGGATTTACAATGAGCAGTTCTTC
NA	NA	TRBJ2-2	TRBV14	CASSQEEGTNTGELFF	TGTGCCAGCAGCCAAGAAGAAGGAACGAACACCGGGGAGCTGTTTTTT
TRBD1	NA	TRBJ1-5	TRBV2	CASSESVDREEFNQPQHF	TGTGCCAGCAGTGAATCCGTGGACAGGGAGGAATTCAATCAGCCCCAGCATTTT
TRBD2	NA	TRBJ2-5	TRBV7-2	CASTQGRGSGRAGEETQYF	TGTGCCAGCACCCAAGGACGGGGTAGCGGGAGGGCCGGGGAAGAGACCCAGTACTTC
TRBD1	NA	TRBJ2-2	TRBV5-1	CASSDGTGAGTGELFF	TGCGCCAGCAGCGACGGGACAGGGGCAGGAACCGGGGAGCTGTTTTTT